These 20 T cell receptor beta chains were all obtained from the same sample, sequenced in a study of T cells after yellow fever vaccination. One entry per CDR3 protein results from TCRdb running MiXCR on the 5' RACE reads. Of about 220,000 distinct CDR3 sequences in the sample, about 3% were seen once. The sequences come from CD4+ T cells sorted from PBMCs, collected 10 days after the yellow fever booster vaccination. The receptors shown here come from a man between 18 and 35 years old who received the YFV17D yellow fever vaccine.

At least ten counts were recorded for this clonotype. The chain links TRBV11-2 to TRBJ2-1, with no clear D. Germline values: CDR1 SGHAT, CDR2 FQNNGV. The CDR3 is made up of 15 amino acids. V lost 2 bases and J lost 0, with 8 bases in between. The chain's CDR3 is CASSLQVSSYNEQFF. CDR3 DNA: TGTGCCAGCAGCTTACAGGTTAGCTCCTACAATGAGCAGTTCTTC.

This clonotype was seen a few times. V and J are TRBV2 and TRBJ2-1, with D uncertain. V lost 6 bases and J lost 8, with 14 bases in between. The CDR3 extends over 13 amino acids. Per the germline V gene, CDR1 is SNHLY and CDR2 is FYNNEI. Here the CDR3 DNA reads TGTGCCAGCAGCCGGAATGAGCGAGATGAGCAGTTCTTC. This encodes CASSRNERDEQFF. The whole variable domain, filled in from reference TRBV2 and TRBJ2-1, reads EPEVTQTPSHQVTQMGQEVILRCVPISNHLYFYWYRQILGQKVEFLVSFYNNEISEKSEIFDDQFSVERPDGSNFTLKIRSTKLEDSAMYFCASSRNERDEQFFGPGTRLTVL.

The J gene is TRBJ2-2, the V gene TRBV5-4, with a tentative D call TRBD2 (6 bases). CDR1 and CDR2 from the germline V gene are SGHNT and YYREEE (reference sequence). This CDR3 contains 17 residues. V dropped 5 bases and J dropped 6 bases, with 23 bases sitting between them. The CDR3 sequence is CASSKFTGLPVAGELFF. DNA for the CDR3: TGTGCCAGCAGTAAATTCACGGGACTCCCTGTGGCCGGGGAGCTGTTTTTT.

This clonotype was counted many times. The genes are TRBV5-1 and TRBJ2-5, with 10 nucleotides matching TRBD1. With 4 bases clipped from V and 5 bases from J, the junction kept 8 bases outside the gene matches. The CDR3 has 15 amino acids. CDR1 and CDR2 from the germline V gene are SGHRS and YFSETQ. The CDR3 loop reads CASSPGGTGAETQYF. The CDR3 bases are TGCGCCAGCAGCCCCGGCGGGACAGGGGCCGAGACCCAGTACTTC.

This clonotype was picked up many times. The CDR3 sequence: CASSQRADGLREKLFF. The CDR3 nucleotides read TGTGCCAGCAGCCAAAGGGCCGACGGACTCAGGGAAAAACTGTTTTTT. The rearrangement joins TRBV3-1 to TRBJ1-4; D is undetermined. The CDR3 spans 16 residues. Germline V gene data show CDR1 as LGHDT and CDR2 as YNNKEL (reference sequence). Trimming took off 2 bases at V and 8 bases at J, with 18 bases between the two ends.

This clonotype appeared many times. The V and J genes are TRBV10-3 and TRBJ2-3; TRBD2 agrees at 12 bases. Trimming took 8 bases from V and 5 from J; bases not matched to a gene: 5. This CDR3 has 14 residues. Germline V gives CDR1 ENHRY, CDR2 SYGVKD. As DNA, the CDR3 is TGTGCCATCCGCTCTAGCGGGGGGGAAGATACGCAGTATTTT. As protein: CAIRSSGGEDTQYF.

This clonotype was seen ten or more times. The J gene is TRBJ1-1, the V gene TRBV20-1; no reliable D call. This CDR3 has 14 amino acids. The V end lost 0 bases, the J end lost 0 bases, and 8 bases lay between the germline ends. Germline V gene sequence: CDR1 DFQATT, CDR2 SNEGSKA (reference sequence). The CDR3 here is CSARDRTVNTEAFF. CDR3 nucleotides: TGCAGTGCTAGAGATCGGACGGTGAACACTGAAGCTTTCTTT.

The chain joins TRBV24-1 to TRBJ2-3; tentative D call: TRBD2 (5 bases). This CDR3 is 15 amino acids long. With 1 base removed from V and 4 bases from J, the gap between germline ends came to 11 bases. The germline V gene has CDR1 KGHDR and CDR2 SFDVKD. The CDR3 bases are TGTGCCACCAGTGATTTTAGCGCAAAGGCAGATACGCAGTATTTT. It translates to CATSDFSAKADTQYF.

The chain is built from TRBV3-1 and TRBJ1-1, with 11 bases fitting TRBD1. The germline V gene encodes CDR1 LGHDT and CDR2 YNNKEL (reference sequence). The junction had 18 bases not matched to a gene; V was cut back by 5 bases and J by 10 bases. This CDR3 has 17 residues. The CDR3 reads CASSYTIGTGGVIRAFF. CDR3 DNA: TGTGCCAGCAGCTACACCATCGGGACAGGGGGAGTTATAAGAGCTTTCTTT.

This clonotype was counted at least ten times. The V and J genes are TRBV9 and TRBJ2-2; no firm D call. Trimming took 8 bases from V and 1 from J, leaving 15 bases between them. There are 15 residues in the CDR3. Germline V gene sequence: CDR1 SGDLS, CDR2 YYNGEE. The CDR3, as DNA: TGTGCCAGTTCACTGGCCAGTTGGAACACCGGGGAGCTGTTTTTT. Protein product: CASSLASWNTGELFF.

This clonotype was seen at least ten times. The J gene is TRBJ2-7, the V gene TRBV12-3 or TRBV12-4; D not resolved. The germline V and J ends were trimmed by 3 bases and 6 bases, with 6 bases remaining between them. The CDR3 sequence is 11 residues long. CDR3 nucleotides: TGTGCCAGCAGTTTTCTGGCCGAGCAGTACTTC. Its translation: CASSFLAEQYF.

This chain links TRBV7-9 with TRBJ2-5, with a tentative D call TRBD1 (6 bases). Deletions cut 0 bases from V and 5 bases from J, with 10 bases between. This CDR3 comprises 14 residues. The germline gives CDR1 SEHNR, CDR2 FQNEAQ (reference sequence). Here the CDR3 reads CASSLAGGTETQYF. CDR3 DNA sequence: TGTGCCAGCAGCTTAGCTGGGGGCACGGAGACCCAGTACTTC. The whole variable domain, filled in from reference TRBV7-9 and TRBJ2-5, reads DTGVSQNPRHKITKRGQNVTFRCDPISEHNRLYWYRQTLGQGPEFLTYFQNEAQLEKSRLLSDRFSAERPKGSFSTLEIQRTEQGDSAMYLCASSLAGGTETQYFGPGTRLLVL.

This clonotype was counted a few times. The V and J genes are TRBV4-1 and TRBJ1-5; perhaps TRBD1 as D (6 bases). Germline V gives CDR1 MGHRA, CDR2 YSYEKL. The CDR3 has 17 residues. V dropped 3 bases and J dropped 2 bases, with 17 bases sitting between them. In DNA, the CDR3 is TGCGCCAGCAGCCATTATCGGGGGCAAGTTGGCAATCAGCCCCAGCATTTT. Translated, it gives CASSHYRGQVGNQPQHF.

This clonotype was picked up many times. The genes are TRBV7-2 and TRBJ2-4; D remains ambiguous. The ends were cut back, 2 bases at V and 2 bases at J, with 1 base in the middle. This CDR3 comprises 12 residues. From germline, CDR1 is SGHTA and CDR2 FQGNSA. CDR3 in DNA: TGTGCCAGCAGCTTAACCAAAAACATTCAGTACTTC. Translating it yields CASSLTKNIQYF.

This clonotype was detected ten times or more. The rearrangement joins TRBV7-9 to TRBJ2-3; 8 bases are a match to TRBD1. V lost 5 bases, J lost 3 bases, and 10 bases stayed unmatched. CDR1 is SEHNR, CDR2 FQNEAQ, per germline (reference sequence). This CDR3 is 16 amino acids long. The DNA of the CDR3 is TGTGCCAGCAGCACCAGGACAGGGATCGGGACAGATACGCAGTATTTT. This sequence encodes CASSTRTGIGTDTQYF.

This clonotype has ten or more counts. The rearrangement links TRBV20-1 to TRBJ2-3; 9 bases are a match to TRBD2. The CDR3 runs 14 residues. Unmatched junction bases numbered 8, after V lost 6 bases and J lost 4 bases. The V gene's germline CDR1 is DFQATT and CDR2 SNEGSKA (reference sequence). CDR3 residues: CSAPDSGGPDTQYF. The CDR3 DNA sequence: TGCAGTGCCCCAGATAGCGGGGGCCCAGATACGCAGTATTTT.

This clonotype appeared many times. The chain couples TRBV7-2 to TRBJ1-2; D perhaps matches TRBD1 (6 bases). The CDR3 contains 16 residues. The germline V and J ends were trimmed by 6 bases and 1 base, with 18 bases remaining between them. Germline V CDR1 and CDR2: SGHTA, FQGNSA. CDR3 in amino acids: CASRPQTGGFNYGYTF. The CDR3 coding sequence is TGTGCCAGCAGGCCCCAGACAGGTGGTTTTAACTATGGCTACACCTTC.

This clonotype was counted many times. The chain has TRBV5-1 and TRBJ2-3; unclear D gene. CDR1 and CDR2 (germline): SGHRS, YFSETQ. CDR3 length: 15 residues. The ends were cut back, 0 bases at V and 0 bases at J, with 8 bases in the middle. The CDR3 here is CASSLVSLSTDTQYF. The CDR3 DNA follows: TGCGCCAGCAGCTTGGTGTCCCTGAGCACAGATACGCAGTATTTT. The whole variable domain, filled in from reference TRBV5-1 and TRBJ2-3, reads KAGVTQTPRYLIKTRGQQVTLSCSPISGHRSVSWYQQTPGQGLQFLFEYFSETQRNKGNFPGRFSGRQFSNSRSEMNVSTLELGDSALYLCASSLVSLSTDTQYFGPGTRLTVL.

This clonotype was seen ten or more times. This chain connects TRBV5-1 to TRBJ2-2, with D unclear. The length of the CDR3 is 15 residues. Trimming removed 1 base from V and 0 bases from J, with 7 bases in between. Per the germline V gene, CDR1 is SGHRS and CDR2 is YFSETQ. CDR3: CASSLSVSNTGELFF. CDR3 DNA sequence: TGCGCCAGCAGCTTGTCGGTCTCGAACACCGGGGAGCTGTTTTTT.

This chain connects TRBV19 to TRBJ1-2, with D hard to call. The CDR3 is 15 amino acids. Between the trimmed V and J ends, which lost 4 bases and 2 bases, there was a span of 14 bases. Per the germline V gene, CDR1 is LNHDA and CDR2 is SQIVND (reference sequence). CDR3 protein: CASSTPDPWNYGYTF. Written as DNA, the CDR3 is TGTGCCAGTAGTACCCCGGACCCGTGGAACTATGGCTACACCTTC.